These 28 T cell receptor beta chains were sequenced from one sample in a study of somatic mutations in cytotoxic T cells in rheumatoid arthritis. This table comes from immunoSEQ multiplex PCR, and its TCRdb copy is limited to in-frame clones, with some not included. The sample comprises under 5,500 clones, around 72% of which are singletons, and roughly 35% rests with the top ten. Sequenced sample: CD8+ T cells sorted from blood. The receptors were gathered from an older man with rheumatoid arthritis.

V usage is TRBV19 and J usage is TRBJ1-2; possibly TRBD1 for D (6 bases). The germline V gene encodes CDR1 LNHDA and CDR2 SQIVND (reference sequence). The V and J ends lost 3 bases and 8 bases respectively, with 16 bases between them. The CDR3 sequence is 14 residues long. This chain's CDR3 is CASSMAWGPRGYTF. CDR3 sequence (DNA): TGTGCCAGTAGTATGGCTTGGGGGCCCAGGGGCTACACCTTC.

The rearrangement links TRBV7-8 to TRBJ2-1; 13 bases map to TRBD2. The CDR3 length is 17 residues. Losses at the gene ends were 4 bases for V and 6 bases for J; bases not matched to a gene: 9. Germline V CDR1 and CDR2: SGHVS, FQNEAQ. The CDR3 nucleotides read TGTGCCAGCAGCTGGCCTACTAGCGGGAGGGCCGGCAATGAGCAGTTCTTC. This translates into CASSWPTSGRAGNEQFF.

The chain couples TRBV7-9 to TRBJ1-1, with 7 bases identical to TRBD1. The CDR3 is made up of 14 amino acids. With 3 bases clipped from V and 3 bases from J, the junction kept 4 bases outside the gene matches. The germline V gene encodes CDR1 SEHNR and CDR2 FQNEAQ (reference sequence). The CDR3 region is CASSFYDRDTEAFF. CDR3 coding DNA: TGTGCCAGCAGCTTCTACGACAGGGACACTGAAGCTTTCTTT.

The V call is TRBV19, the J call TRBJ2-1; TRBD1 agrees at 8 bases. There are 16 residues in the CDR3. Losses at the gene ends were 4 bases for V and 2 bases for J; bases not matched to a gene: 7. Germline V gene sequence: CDR1 LNHDA, CDR2 SQIVND (reference sequence). In nucleotides, the CDR3 is TGTGCCAGTAGTACCCGTCCAGGGGGCGCCTACAATGAGCAGTTCTTC. Amino acid sequence: CASSTRPGGAYNEQFF.

The gene calls are TRBV7-9 and TRBJ2-7; 7 nucleotides agree with TRBD1. CDR3 length: 14 residues. J was trimmed by 2 bases and V by 5 bases; bases with no gene match: 6. Germline V lookup: CDR1 SEHNR, CDR2 FQNEAQ (reference sequence). CDR3 sequence (DNA): TGTGCCAGCAGCGATGACAGGGCTCCCTACGAGCAGTACTTC. Translation gives CASSDDRAPYEQYF.

The chain joins TRBV7-9 to TRBJ1-4; D is unclear. CDR1 and CDR2 (germline): SEHNR, FQNEAQ (reference sequence). CDR3 length equals 13 residues. Deletions cut 5 bases from V and 6 bases from J, with 10 bases between. The CDR3 DNA is TGTGCCAGCAGCCCCCCCCGGGATGAAAAACTGTTTTTT. Translated, it gives CASSPPRDEKLFF.

CDR3 sequence reads: CASSLSPLREGGTDTQYF. The DNA of the CDR3 is TGTGCCAGCAGTTTATCCCCACTCCGGGAGGGGGGAACAGATACGCAGTATTTT. The rearrangement joins TRBV27 to TRBJ2-3; 8 bases match TRBD2. Trimming took 0 bases from V and 3 from J; bases not matched to a gene: 11. The CDR3 runs to 18 residues. The germline gives CDR1 MNHEY, CDR2 SMNVEV (reference sequence).

The V call is TRBV6-6, the J call TRBJ1-3; D ambiguous. CDR3 size: 14 residues. The V end was cut by 2 bases, the J end by 0 bases, with 5 bases between. Germline lookup yields CDR1 MNHNY and CDR2 SVGAGI (reference sequence). Here the CDR3 reads CASSYIVSGNTIYF. As DNA, the CDR3 is TGTGCCAGCAGTTACATAGTCTCTGGAAACACCATATATTTT.

The chain has TRBV15 and TRBJ1-5, with D tentatively TRBD1 (5 bases). This CDR3 is built from 14 residues. V lost 5 bases and J lost 0, with 8 bases in between. Germline V gives CDR1 LNHNV, CDR2 YYDKDF (reference sequence). CDR3 in DNA: TGTGCCACCAGCGCAGGGTTTAGCAATCAGCCCCAGCATTTT. Amino acids: CATSAGFSNQPQHF.

The chain combines TRBV27 with TRBJ2-3, with a possible D match to TRBD2 (6 bases). Germline V CDR1 and CDR2: MNHEY, SMNVEV (reference sequence). V was pared by 2 bases and J by 1 base, with 13 bases between. The CDR3 sequence is 16 residues long. This chain's CDR3 is CASSLMAGPRTDTQYF. CDR3 in DNA: TGTGCCAGCAGTTTAATGGCGGGGCCTCGCACAGATACGCAGTATTTT.

This chain joins TRBV5-1 and TRBJ2-5; tentatively, D is TRBD2 (6 bases). Trimming cost V 2 bases and J 3 bases, with 8 bases left between them. Germline V CDR1 and CDR2: SGHRS, YFSETQ. This CDR3 has 13 residues. This CDR3 is CASSFPGEETQYF. For the CDR3, the DNA is TGCGCCAGCAGCTTTCCGGGGGAAGAGACCCAGTACTTC.

The chain joins TRBV27 to TRBJ2-7; no definite D call. Germline loops: CDR1 MNHEY, CDR2 SMNVEV (reference sequence). Trimming stripped 5 bases from V and 3 bases from J, with 8 bases between. The CDR3 contains 12 residues. This CDR3 is CASSPSLYEQYF. Written as DNA, the CDR3 is TGTGCCAGCAGTCCGTCTCTCTACGAGCAGTACTTC.

The V and J genes are TRBV27 and TRBJ2-1, with TRBD1 matching 8 bases. The ends lost 3 bases at V and 7 bases at J; junction bases unmatched: 11. The CDR3 covers 16 residues. In germline, CDR1 is MNHEY, CDR2 SMNVEV (reference sequence). The CDR3 protein is CASSFVWTGLDNEQFF. DNA for the CDR3: TGTGCCAGCAGTTTCGTATGGACAGGGCTGGATAATGAGCAGTTCTTC.

The chain couples TRBV28 to TRBJ2-5; weak D call: TRBD2 (5 bases). The CDR3 covers 14 residues. The V end lost 3 bases, the J end lost 3 bases, and 11 bases lay between the germline ends. CDR1 is MDHEN, CDR2 SYDVKM, per germline. The CDR3 nucleotides read TGTGCCAGCAGTTTGGTATACGGGAAAGAGACCCAGTACTTC. It encodes CASSLVYGKETQYF.

This clone has a handful of counts. The rearrangement joins TRBV29-1 to TRBJ2-7, with TRBD2 matching 14 bases. CDR1 SQVTM and CDR2 ANQGSEA come from the germline V gene. With V trimmed by 6 bases and J by 5 bases, 9 bases remained unmatched. This CDR3 is built from 15 residues. The CDR3 DNA follows: TGCAGCGTAGGAGGGGGACTAGCGGGAGTCCACGAGCAGTACTTC. Amino acid sequence: CSVGGGLAGVHEQYF.

V and J are TRBV9 and TRBJ1-5; the D gene is possibly TRBD1 (5 bases). CDR1 and CDR2 from the germline V gene are SGDLS and YYNGEE. The CDR3 is made up of 14 amino acids. V gave up 0 bases and J gave up 6 bases, with 10 bases separating them. The CDR3 loop is CASSVAGEAQPQHF. DNA of the CDR3: TGTGCCAGCAGCGTAGCGGGGGAGGCTCAGCCCCAGCATTTT.

The chain is built from TRBV2 and TRBJ1-2, with TRBD1 identical over 7 bases. V lost 3 bases, J lost 0 bases, and 4 bases stayed unmatched. This CDR3 region has 15 residues. CDR1 is SNHLY and CDR2 is FYNNEI in the germline V gene. The CDR3 here is CASSDMDRSNYGYTF. CDR3 DNA: TGTGCCAGCAGTGACATGGACAGGTCTAACTATGGCTACACCTTC.

The rearrangement links TRBV6-5 to TRBJ2-1; 10 bases fit TRBD2. The germline CDR1 and CDR2 sequences are MNHEY and SVGAGI. V shed 3 bases and J 10 bases; nucleotides not matched to a gene: 3. CDR3 size: 13 residues. The CDR3 reads CASSYTGLAEQFF. In DNA, the CDR3 is TGTGCCAGCAGTTATACGGGACTAGCGGAGCAGTTCTTC.

By share of the sample, this clone is large. The V and J genes are TRBV5-4 and TRBJ2-1; D unresolved. The CDR3 has 12 amino acids. The germline V and J ends were trimmed by 3 bases and 4 bases, with 5 bases remaining between them. Per the germline V gene, CDR1 is SGHNT and CDR2 is YYREEE (reference sequence). CDR3 DNA: TGTGCCAGCAGCTCAGGTTACAATGAGCAGTTCTTC. Protein: CASSSGYNEQFF.

V usage is TRBV30 and J usage is TRBJ1-1; 11 bases match TRBD1. Germline V gives CDR1 GTSNPN, CDR2 SVGIG (reference sequence). The CDR3 sequence is 16 residues long. Trimming removed 1 base from V and 7 bases from J; junction bases left unmatched: 11. Here the CDR3 DNA reads TGTGCCTGGAGTGGCGGGACAGGGGGTACTACAAATGAAGCTTTCTTT. It yields the protein CAWSGGTGGTTNEAFF. The whole variable domain, remainder taken from reference TRBV30 and TRBJ1-1, is SQTIHQWPATLVQPVGSPLSLECTVEGTSNPNLYWYRQAAGRGLQLLFYSVGIGQISSEVPQNLSASRPQDRQFILSSKKLLLSDSGFYLCAWSGGTGGTTNEAFFGQGTRLTVV.

The chain links TRBV6-5 to TRBJ2-1; 8 bases agree with TRBD2. The germline gives CDR1 MNHEY, CDR2 SVGAGI. The CDR3 runs to 15 residues. V was pared by 5 bases and J by 3 bases, with 6 bases of the junction left unmatched. The chain's CDR3 is CASSAGGALYNEQFF. The CDR3, as DNA: TGTGCCAGCAGTGCCGGGGGGGCCCTCTACAATGAGCAGTTCTTC.

This clone was seen once. V is TRBV27 and J is TRBJ2-2, with TRBD2 identical over 10 bases. The CDR3 covers 18 residues. V shed 6 bases, J shed 0 bases, and the junction held 10 bases outside the gene matches. The germline gives CDR1 MNHEY, CDR2 SMNVEV (reference sequence). CDR3 nucleotides: TGTGCCAGCAGCTCCCAAGGACTAGCGGTTACGAACACCGGGGAGCTGTTTTTT. This translates into CASSSQGLAVTNTGELFF.

V is TRBV7-6 and J is TRBJ1-4, with D perhaps matching TRBD1 (6 bases). V lost 4 bases, J lost 8 bases, and 14 bases lay in between. The CDR3 is 14 residues long. Germline V gene data show CDR1 as SGHVS and CDR2 as FNYEAQ. The CDR3 region is CASSSRGPEEKLFF. CDR3 DNA sequence: TGTGCCAGCAGCTCCAGGGGCCCGGAGGAAAAACTGTTTTTT.

This clone was counted a few times. The chain employs TRBV2 and TRBJ2-7, with a possible D match to TRBD2 (6 bases). Germline V lookup: CDR1 SNHLY, CDR2 FYNNEI. Trimming left V 4 bases short and J 1 base short, with 8 bases between. The CDR3 consists of 13 residues. CDR3 coding DNA: TGTGCCAGCAGTGGGGGGACTTCCTACGAGCAGTACTTC. Amino acids: CASSGGTSYEQYF.

This clone is large (0.1 to 1%). The chain uses TRBV6-6 and TRBJ2-7; D may be TRBD2 (6 bases). Trimming shortened V by 0 bases and J by 5 bases, and 8 bases separated the two germline ends. The CDR3 length is 13 residues. The germline gives CDR1 MNHNY, CDR2 SVGAGI (reference sequence). The CDR3 DNA is TGTGCCAGCAGTTACTCGGGGACTGACGAGCAGTACTTC. Its translation: CASSYSGTDEQYF.

The chain uses TRBV28 and TRBJ1-4; D is undetermined. With 3 bases removed from V and 0 bases from J, the gap between germline ends came to 8 bases. The CDR3 extends over 15 amino acids. Germline CDR1 is MDHEN and CDR2 is SYDVKM. The CDR3 region has the DNA TGTGCCAGCAGTTTCGTAGGAGCAACTAATGAAAAACTGTTTTTT. It is translated as CASSFVGATNEKLFF.

V usage is TRBV5-1 and J usage is TRBJ2-2; a possible D gene is TRBD2 (6 bases). The CDR3 is made up of 16 amino acids. The V and J ends lost 4 bases and 1 base respectively, with 14 bases between them. The germline CDR1 and CDR2 sequences are SGHRS and YFSETQ. The CDR3 coding sequence is TGCGCCAGCAGCCCGGCGGCGGGAATGAACACCGGGGAGCTGTTTTTT. This codes for CASSPAAGMNTGELFF. The full variable domain, completed using reference TRBV5-1 and TRBJ2-2, is KAGVTQTPRYLIKTRGQQVTLSCSPISGHRSVSWYQQTPGQGLQFLFEYFSETQRNKGNFPGRFSGRQFSNSRSEMNVSTLELGDSALYLCASSPAAGMNTGELFFGEGSRLTVL.

The CDR3 region is CASSASGTGNYEQYF. CDR3 sequence (DNA): TGTGCCAGCAGCGCCAGCGGGACAGGGAACTACGAGCAGTACTTC. The chain couples TRBV9 to TRBJ2-5, with 9 bases aligning to TRBD1. Judging by the DNA end, TRBJ2-7 fits better; the J call may be wrong. Per germline, CDR1 SGDLS and CDR2 YYNGEE. The CDR3 extends over 15 amino acids.